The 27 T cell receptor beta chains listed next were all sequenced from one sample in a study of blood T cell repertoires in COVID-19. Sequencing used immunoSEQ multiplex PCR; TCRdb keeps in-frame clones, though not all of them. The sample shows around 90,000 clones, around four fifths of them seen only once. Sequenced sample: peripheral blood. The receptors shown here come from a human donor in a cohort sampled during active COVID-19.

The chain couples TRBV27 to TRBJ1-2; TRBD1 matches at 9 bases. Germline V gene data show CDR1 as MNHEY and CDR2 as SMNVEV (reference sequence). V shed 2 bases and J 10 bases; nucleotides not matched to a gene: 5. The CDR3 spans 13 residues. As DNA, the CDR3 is TGTGCCAGCAGTTTAGCCCGGACAGGGGTCTACACCTTC. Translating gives CASSLARTGVYTF.

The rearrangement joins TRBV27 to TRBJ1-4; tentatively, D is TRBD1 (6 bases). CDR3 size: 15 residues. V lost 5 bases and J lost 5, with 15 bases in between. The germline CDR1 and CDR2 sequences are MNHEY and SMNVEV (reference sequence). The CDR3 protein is CASSPRQAPNEKLFF. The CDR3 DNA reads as TGTGCCAGCAGTCCGAGACAGGCGCCGAATGAAAAACTGTTTTTT.

The CDR3: CASSIGPAGVNQPQHF. CDR3 coding DNA: TGTGCCAGTAGTATTGGTCCGGCAGGCGTCAATCAGCCCCAGCATTTT. This chain links TRBV19 with TRBJ1-5; D is uncertain. Germline CDR1 and CDR2: LNHDA and SQIVND (reference sequence). V dropped 3 bases and J dropped 3 bases, with 15 bases sitting between them. This CDR3 is 16 amino acids long. Full variable domain (remainder filled in from reference TRBV19 and TRBJ1-5): DGGITQSPKYLFRKEGQNVTLSCEQNLNHDAMYWYRQDPGQGLRLIYYSQIVNDFQKGDIAEGYSVSREKKESFPLTVTSAQKNPTAFYLCASSIGPAGVNQPQHFGDGTRLSIL.

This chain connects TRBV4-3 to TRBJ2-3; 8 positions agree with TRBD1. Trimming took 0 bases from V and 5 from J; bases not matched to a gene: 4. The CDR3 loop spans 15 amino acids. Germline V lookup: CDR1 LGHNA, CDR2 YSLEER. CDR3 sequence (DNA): TGCGCCAGCAGCCAAGACAGGGGGCAGGTAGATACGCAGTATTTT. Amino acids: CASSQDRGQVDTQYF.

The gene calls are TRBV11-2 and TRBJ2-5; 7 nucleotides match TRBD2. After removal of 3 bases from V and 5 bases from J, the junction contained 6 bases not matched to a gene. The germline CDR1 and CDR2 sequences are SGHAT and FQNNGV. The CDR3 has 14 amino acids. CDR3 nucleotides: TGTGCCAGCAGCTTTTCCGCCGGGGGGGAGACCCAGTACTTC. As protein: CASSFSAGGETQYF.

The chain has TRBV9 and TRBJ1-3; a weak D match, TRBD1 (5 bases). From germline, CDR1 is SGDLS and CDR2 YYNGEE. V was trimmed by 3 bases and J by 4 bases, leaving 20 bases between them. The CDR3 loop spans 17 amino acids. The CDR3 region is CASSGGPRGISGNTIYF. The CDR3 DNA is TGTGCCAGCAGCGGTGGCCCACGGGGGATCTCAGGAAACACCATATATTTT.

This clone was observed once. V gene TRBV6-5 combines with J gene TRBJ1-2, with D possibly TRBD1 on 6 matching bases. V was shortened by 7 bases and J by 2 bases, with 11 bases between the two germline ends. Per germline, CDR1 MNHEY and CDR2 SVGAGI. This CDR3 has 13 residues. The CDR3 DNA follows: TGTGCCAGCAAAAGGACAGCCAACTATGGCTACACCTTC. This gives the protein CASKRTANYGYTF.

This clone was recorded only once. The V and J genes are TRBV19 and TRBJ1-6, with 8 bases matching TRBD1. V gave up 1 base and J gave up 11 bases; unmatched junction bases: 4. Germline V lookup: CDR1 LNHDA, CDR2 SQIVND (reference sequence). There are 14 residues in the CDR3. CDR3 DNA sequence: TGTGCCAGTAGTATAGTAACAGGGGGAACACCCCTCCACTTT. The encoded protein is CASSIVTGGTPLHF. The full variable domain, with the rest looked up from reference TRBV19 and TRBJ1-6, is DGGITQSPKYLFRKEGQNVTLSCEQNLNHDAMYWYRQDPGQGLRLIYYSQIVNDFQKGDIAEGYSVSREKKESFPLTVTSAQKNPTAFYLCASSIVTGGTPLHFGNGTRLTVT.

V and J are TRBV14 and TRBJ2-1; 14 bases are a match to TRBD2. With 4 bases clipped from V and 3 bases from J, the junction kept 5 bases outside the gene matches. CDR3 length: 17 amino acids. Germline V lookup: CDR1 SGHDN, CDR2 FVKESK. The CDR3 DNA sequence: TGTGCCAGCAGCCCTCTGGGGACTAGCGGGGGCTACAATGAGCAGTTCTTC. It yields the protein CASSPLGTSGGYNEQFF.

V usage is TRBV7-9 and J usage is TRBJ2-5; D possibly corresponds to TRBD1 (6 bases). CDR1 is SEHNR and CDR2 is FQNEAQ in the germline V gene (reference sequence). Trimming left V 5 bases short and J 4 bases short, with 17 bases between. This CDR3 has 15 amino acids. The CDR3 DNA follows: TGTGCCAGCAGCCCCGCTGGCAGGGGCAGAGAGACCCAGTACTTC. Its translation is CASSPAGRGRETQYF. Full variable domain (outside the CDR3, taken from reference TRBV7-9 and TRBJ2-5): DTGVSQNPRHKITKRGQNVTFRCDPISEHNRLYWYRQTLGQGPEFLTYFQNEAQLEKSRLLSDRFSAERPKGSFSTLEIQRTEQGDSAMYLCASSPAGRGRETQYFGPGTRLLVL.

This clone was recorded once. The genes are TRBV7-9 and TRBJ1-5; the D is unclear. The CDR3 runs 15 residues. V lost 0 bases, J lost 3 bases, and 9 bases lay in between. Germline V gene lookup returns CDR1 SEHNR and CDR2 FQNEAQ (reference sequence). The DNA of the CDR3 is TGTGCCAGCAGCTTAGCCGGCGGTGCCAATCAGCCCCAGCATTTT. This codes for CASSLAGGANQPQHF.

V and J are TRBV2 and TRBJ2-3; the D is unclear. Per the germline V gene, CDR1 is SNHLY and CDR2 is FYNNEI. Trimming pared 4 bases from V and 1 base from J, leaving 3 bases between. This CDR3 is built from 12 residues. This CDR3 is CASSAGTDTQYF. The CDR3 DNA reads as TGTGCCAGCAGTGCGGGCACAGATACGCAGTATTTT.

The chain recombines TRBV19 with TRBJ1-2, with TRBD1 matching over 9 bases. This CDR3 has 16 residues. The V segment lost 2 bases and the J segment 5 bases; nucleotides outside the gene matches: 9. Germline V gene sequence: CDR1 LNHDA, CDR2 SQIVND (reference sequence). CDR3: CASSINHAGTGYGYTF. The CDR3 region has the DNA TGTGCCAGTAGTATAAATCACGCCGGGACAGGGTATGGCTACACCTTC.

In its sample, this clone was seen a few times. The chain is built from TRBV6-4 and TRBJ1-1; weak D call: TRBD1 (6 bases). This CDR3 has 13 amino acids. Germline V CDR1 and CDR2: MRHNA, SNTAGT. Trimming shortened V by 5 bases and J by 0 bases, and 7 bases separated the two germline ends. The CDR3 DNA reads TGTGCCAGCAGTAGGGACATGAACACTGAAGCTTTCTTT. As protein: CASSRDMNTEAFF.

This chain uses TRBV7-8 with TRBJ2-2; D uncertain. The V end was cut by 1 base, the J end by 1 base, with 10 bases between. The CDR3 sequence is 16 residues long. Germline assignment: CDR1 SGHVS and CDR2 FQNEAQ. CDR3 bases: TGTGCCAGCAGCTTAGGAGAACCATTGAACACCGGGGAGCTGTTTTTT. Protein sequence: CASSLGEPLNTGELFF.

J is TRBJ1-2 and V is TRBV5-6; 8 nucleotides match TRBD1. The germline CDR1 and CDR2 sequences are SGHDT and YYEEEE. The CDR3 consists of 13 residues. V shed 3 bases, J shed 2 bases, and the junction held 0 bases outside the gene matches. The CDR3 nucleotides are TGTGCCAGCAGCTGGGACAGGAACTATGGCTACACCTTC. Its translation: CASSWDRNYGYTF.

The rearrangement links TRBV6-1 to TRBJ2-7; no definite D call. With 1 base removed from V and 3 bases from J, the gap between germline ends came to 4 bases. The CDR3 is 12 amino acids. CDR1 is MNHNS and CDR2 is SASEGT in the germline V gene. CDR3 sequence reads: CASSEVLYEQYF. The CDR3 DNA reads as TGTGCCAGCAGTGAAGTCCTCTACGAGCAGTACTTC.

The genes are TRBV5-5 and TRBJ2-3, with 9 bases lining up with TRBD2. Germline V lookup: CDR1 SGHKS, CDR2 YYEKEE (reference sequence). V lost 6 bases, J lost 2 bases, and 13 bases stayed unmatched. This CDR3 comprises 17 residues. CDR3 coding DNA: TGTGCCAGCAAACCGAGATCTAGCGGGGTTGACACAGATACGCAGTATTTT. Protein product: CASKPRSSGVDTDTQYF.

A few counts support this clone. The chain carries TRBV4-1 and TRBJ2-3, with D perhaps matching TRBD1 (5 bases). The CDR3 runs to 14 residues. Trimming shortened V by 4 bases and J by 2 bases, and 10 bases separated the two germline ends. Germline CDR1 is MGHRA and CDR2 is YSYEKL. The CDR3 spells CASSPVDITDTQYF. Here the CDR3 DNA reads TGCGCCAGCAGCCCAGTGGACATCACAGATACGCAGTATTTT.

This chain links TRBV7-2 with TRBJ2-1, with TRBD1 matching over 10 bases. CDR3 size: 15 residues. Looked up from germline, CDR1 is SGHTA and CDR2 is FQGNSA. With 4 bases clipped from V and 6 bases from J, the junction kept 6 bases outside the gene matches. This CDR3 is CASSSWTGGINEQFF. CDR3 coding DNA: TGTGCCAGCAGCTCTTGGACAGGGGGTATCAATGAGCAGTTCTTC.

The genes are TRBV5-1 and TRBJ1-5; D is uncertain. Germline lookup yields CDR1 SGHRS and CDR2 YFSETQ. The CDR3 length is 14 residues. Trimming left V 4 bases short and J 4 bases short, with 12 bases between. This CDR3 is CASSPTGANQPQHF. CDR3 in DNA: TGCGCCAGCAGCCCCACGGGAGCGAATCAGCCCCAGCATTTT.

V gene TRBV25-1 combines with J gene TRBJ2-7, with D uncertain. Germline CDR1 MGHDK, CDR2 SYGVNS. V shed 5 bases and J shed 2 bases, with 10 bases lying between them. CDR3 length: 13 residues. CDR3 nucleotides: TGTGCCAGCAGTCAGGTGACACCCTACGAGCAGTACTTC. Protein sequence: CASSQVTPYEQYF.

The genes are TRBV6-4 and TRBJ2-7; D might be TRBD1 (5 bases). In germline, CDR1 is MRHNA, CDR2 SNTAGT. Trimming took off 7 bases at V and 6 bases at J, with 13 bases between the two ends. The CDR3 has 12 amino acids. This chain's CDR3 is CASMGRAPEQYF. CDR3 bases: TGTGCCAGCATGGGCAGGGCTCCCGAGCAGTACTTC.

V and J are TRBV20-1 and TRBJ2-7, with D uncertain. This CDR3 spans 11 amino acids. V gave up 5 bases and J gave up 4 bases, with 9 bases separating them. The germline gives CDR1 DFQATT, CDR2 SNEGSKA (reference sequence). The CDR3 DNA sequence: TGCAGTGCTCAAGACGGGTACGAGCAGTACTTC. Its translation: CSAQDGYEQYF.

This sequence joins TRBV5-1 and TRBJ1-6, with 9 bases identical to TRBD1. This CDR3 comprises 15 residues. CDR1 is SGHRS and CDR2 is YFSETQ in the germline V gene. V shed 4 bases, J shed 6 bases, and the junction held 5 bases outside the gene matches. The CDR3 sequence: CASSNRTGVNSPLHF. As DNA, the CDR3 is TGCGCCAGCAGCAACAGGACAGGGGTTAATTCACCCCTCCACTTT.

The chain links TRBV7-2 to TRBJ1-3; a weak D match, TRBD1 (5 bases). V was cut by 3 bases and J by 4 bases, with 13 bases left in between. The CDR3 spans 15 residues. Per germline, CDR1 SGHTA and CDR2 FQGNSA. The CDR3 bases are TGTGCCAGCAGCTTTTTAACAGGACTAGGAAACACCATATATTTT. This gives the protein CASSFLTGLGNTIYF.

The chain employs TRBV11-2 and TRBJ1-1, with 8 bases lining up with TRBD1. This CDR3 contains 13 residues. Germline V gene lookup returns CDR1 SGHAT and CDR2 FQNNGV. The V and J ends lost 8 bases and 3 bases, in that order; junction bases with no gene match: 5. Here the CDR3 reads CASAMDRDTEAFF. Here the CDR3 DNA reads TGTGCCAGCGCCATGGACAGGGACACTGAAGCTTTCTTT. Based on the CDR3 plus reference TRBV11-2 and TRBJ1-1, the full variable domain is EAGVAQSPRYKIIEKRQSVAFWCNPISGHATLYWYQQILGQGPKLLIQFQNNGVVDDSQLPKDRFSAERLKGVDSTLKIQPAKLEDSAVYLCASAMDRDTEAFFGQGTRLTVV.